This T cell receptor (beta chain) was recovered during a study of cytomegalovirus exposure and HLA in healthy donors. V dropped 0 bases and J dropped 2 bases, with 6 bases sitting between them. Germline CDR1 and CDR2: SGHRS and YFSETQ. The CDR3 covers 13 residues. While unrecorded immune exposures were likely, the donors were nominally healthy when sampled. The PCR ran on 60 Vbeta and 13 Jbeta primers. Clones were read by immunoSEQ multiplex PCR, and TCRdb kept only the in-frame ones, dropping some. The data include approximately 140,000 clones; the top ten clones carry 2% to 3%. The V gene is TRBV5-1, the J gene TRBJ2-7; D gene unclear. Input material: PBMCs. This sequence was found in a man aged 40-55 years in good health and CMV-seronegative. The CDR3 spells CASSLGIAYEQYF. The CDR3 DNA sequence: TGCGCCAGCAGCTTGGGTATTGCCTACGAGCAGTACTTC.